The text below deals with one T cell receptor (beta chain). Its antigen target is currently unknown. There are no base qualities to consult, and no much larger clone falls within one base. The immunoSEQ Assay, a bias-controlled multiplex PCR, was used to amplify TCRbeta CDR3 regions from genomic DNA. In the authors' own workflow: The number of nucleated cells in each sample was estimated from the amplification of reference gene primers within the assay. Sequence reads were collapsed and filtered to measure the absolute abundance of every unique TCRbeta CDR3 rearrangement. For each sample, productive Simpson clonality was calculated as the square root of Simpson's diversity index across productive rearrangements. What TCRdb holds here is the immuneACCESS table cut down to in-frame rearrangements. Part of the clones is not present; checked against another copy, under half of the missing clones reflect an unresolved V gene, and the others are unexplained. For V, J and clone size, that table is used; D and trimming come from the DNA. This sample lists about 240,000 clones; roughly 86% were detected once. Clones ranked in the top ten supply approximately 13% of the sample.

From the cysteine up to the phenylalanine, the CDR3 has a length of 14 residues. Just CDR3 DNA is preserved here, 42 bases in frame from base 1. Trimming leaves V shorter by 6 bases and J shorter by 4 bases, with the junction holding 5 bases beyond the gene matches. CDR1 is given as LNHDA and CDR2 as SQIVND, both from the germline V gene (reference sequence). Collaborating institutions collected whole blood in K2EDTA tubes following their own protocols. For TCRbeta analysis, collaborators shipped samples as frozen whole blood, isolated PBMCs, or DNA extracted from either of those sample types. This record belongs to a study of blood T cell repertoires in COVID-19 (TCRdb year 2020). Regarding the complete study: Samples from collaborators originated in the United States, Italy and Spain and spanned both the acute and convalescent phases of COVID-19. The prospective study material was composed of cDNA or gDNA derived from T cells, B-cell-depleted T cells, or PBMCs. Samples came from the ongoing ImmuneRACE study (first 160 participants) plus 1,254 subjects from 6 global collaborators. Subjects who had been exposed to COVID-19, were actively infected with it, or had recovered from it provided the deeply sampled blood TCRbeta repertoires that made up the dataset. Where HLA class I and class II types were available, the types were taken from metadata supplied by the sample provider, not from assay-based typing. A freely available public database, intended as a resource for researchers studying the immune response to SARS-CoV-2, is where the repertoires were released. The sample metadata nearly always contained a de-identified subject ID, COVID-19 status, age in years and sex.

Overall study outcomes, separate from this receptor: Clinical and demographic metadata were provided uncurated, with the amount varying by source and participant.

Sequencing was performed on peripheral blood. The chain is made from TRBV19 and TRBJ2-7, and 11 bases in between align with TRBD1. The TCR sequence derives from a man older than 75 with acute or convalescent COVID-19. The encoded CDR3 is CASSLGQGGYEQYF. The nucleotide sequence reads TGTGCCAGTAGCCTGGGACAGGGGGGATACGAGCAGTACTTC.